Listed below are T cell receptor beta chains from one sample, sequenced in a study of blood T cell repertoires in COVID-19. Only in-frame clones appear in the TCRdb table, and some are missing; sequencing was by immunoSEQ multiplex PCR. Found here are 75,000 to 80,000 clones, about 86% of them singletons; the top ten hold roughly a sixth. Sequenced: peripheral blood. All receptors come from a human donor in a cohort sampled during active COVID-19. CDR3s include the opening cysteine and the closing phenylalanine or tryptophan. D genes are given only for firm matches. Size values are once, few and many counts, or a class for expanded clones, and some rows have none.

V	D	size	J	CDR3	DNA
TRBV5-1	.	.	TRBJ2-7	CASSLEAETEQYF	TGCGCCAGCAGCTTGGAGGCGGAGACCGAGCAGTACTTC
TRBV5-1	TRBD1	.	TRBJ1-2	CASSLARQGDGYTF	TGCGCCAGCAGCTTGGCCAGACAGGGGGATGGCTACACCTTC
TRBV18	.	.	TRBJ2-1	CASSTGGRWNNEQFF	TGTGCCAGCTCTACCGGAGGGCGTTGGAACAATGAGCAGTTCTTC
TRBV10-3	.	.	TRBJ2-3	CAISAGVSTDTQYF	TGTGCCATCAGTGCAGGGGTTAGCACAGATACGCAGTATTTT
TRBV19	.	.	TRBJ1-5	CASSPAGFSNQPQHF	TGTGCCAGTAGTCCGGCCGGGTTTAGCAATCAGCCCCAGCATTTT
TRBV27	TRBD1	.	TRBJ2-6	CASSWTGAASGANVLTF	TGTGCCAGCAGTTGGACAGGGGCGGCCTCTGGGGCCAACGTCCTGACTTTC
TRBV27	.	.	TRBJ1-5	CASRRWGGQPQHF	TGTGCCAGCAGGCGATGGGGGGGGCAGCCCCAGCATTTT
TRBV2	.	.	TRBJ2-5	CASSGTGKETQYF	TGTGCCAGCAGTGGGACTGGGAAAGAGACCCAGTACTTC
TRBV3-1/TRBV3-2	TRBD2	.	TRBJ2-3	CASSRRPGTSGDTQYF	TGTGCCAGCAGCCGACGACCAGGGACTAGCGGGGATACGCAGTATTTT
TRBV5-1	.	once	TRBJ1-4	CASRQQDNEKLFF	TGCGCCAGCAGACAACAGGATAATGAAAAACTGTTTTTT
TRBV5-1	.	.	TRBJ1-1	CASSFIGLNTEAFF	TGCGCCAGCAGCTTTATCGGTTTGAACACTGAAGCTTTCTTT
TRBV3-1/TRBV3-2	.	.	TRBJ1-2	CASSQDWGRQGGYTF	TGTGCCAGCAGCCAAGATTGGGGCAGGCAGGGTGGCTACACCTTC
TRBV5-4	.	.	TRBJ2-1	CASSPPADREQFF	TGTGCCAGCAGCCCACCAGCGGACCGGGAGCAGTTCTTC